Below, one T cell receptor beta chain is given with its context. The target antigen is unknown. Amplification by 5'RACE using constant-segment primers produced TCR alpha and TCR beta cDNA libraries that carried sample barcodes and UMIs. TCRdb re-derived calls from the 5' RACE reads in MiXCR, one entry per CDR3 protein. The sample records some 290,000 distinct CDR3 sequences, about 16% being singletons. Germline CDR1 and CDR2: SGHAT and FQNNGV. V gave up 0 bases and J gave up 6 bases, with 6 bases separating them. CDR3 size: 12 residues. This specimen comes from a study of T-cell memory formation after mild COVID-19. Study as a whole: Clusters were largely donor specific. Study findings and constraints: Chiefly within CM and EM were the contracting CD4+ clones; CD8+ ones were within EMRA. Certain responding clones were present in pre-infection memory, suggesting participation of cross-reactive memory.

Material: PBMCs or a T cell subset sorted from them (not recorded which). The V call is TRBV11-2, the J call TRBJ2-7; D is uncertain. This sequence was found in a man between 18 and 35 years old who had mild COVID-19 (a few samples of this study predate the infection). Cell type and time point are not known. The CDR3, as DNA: TGTGCCAGCAGCTTAGACGGCACCGAGCAGTACTTC. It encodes CASSLDGTEQYF.